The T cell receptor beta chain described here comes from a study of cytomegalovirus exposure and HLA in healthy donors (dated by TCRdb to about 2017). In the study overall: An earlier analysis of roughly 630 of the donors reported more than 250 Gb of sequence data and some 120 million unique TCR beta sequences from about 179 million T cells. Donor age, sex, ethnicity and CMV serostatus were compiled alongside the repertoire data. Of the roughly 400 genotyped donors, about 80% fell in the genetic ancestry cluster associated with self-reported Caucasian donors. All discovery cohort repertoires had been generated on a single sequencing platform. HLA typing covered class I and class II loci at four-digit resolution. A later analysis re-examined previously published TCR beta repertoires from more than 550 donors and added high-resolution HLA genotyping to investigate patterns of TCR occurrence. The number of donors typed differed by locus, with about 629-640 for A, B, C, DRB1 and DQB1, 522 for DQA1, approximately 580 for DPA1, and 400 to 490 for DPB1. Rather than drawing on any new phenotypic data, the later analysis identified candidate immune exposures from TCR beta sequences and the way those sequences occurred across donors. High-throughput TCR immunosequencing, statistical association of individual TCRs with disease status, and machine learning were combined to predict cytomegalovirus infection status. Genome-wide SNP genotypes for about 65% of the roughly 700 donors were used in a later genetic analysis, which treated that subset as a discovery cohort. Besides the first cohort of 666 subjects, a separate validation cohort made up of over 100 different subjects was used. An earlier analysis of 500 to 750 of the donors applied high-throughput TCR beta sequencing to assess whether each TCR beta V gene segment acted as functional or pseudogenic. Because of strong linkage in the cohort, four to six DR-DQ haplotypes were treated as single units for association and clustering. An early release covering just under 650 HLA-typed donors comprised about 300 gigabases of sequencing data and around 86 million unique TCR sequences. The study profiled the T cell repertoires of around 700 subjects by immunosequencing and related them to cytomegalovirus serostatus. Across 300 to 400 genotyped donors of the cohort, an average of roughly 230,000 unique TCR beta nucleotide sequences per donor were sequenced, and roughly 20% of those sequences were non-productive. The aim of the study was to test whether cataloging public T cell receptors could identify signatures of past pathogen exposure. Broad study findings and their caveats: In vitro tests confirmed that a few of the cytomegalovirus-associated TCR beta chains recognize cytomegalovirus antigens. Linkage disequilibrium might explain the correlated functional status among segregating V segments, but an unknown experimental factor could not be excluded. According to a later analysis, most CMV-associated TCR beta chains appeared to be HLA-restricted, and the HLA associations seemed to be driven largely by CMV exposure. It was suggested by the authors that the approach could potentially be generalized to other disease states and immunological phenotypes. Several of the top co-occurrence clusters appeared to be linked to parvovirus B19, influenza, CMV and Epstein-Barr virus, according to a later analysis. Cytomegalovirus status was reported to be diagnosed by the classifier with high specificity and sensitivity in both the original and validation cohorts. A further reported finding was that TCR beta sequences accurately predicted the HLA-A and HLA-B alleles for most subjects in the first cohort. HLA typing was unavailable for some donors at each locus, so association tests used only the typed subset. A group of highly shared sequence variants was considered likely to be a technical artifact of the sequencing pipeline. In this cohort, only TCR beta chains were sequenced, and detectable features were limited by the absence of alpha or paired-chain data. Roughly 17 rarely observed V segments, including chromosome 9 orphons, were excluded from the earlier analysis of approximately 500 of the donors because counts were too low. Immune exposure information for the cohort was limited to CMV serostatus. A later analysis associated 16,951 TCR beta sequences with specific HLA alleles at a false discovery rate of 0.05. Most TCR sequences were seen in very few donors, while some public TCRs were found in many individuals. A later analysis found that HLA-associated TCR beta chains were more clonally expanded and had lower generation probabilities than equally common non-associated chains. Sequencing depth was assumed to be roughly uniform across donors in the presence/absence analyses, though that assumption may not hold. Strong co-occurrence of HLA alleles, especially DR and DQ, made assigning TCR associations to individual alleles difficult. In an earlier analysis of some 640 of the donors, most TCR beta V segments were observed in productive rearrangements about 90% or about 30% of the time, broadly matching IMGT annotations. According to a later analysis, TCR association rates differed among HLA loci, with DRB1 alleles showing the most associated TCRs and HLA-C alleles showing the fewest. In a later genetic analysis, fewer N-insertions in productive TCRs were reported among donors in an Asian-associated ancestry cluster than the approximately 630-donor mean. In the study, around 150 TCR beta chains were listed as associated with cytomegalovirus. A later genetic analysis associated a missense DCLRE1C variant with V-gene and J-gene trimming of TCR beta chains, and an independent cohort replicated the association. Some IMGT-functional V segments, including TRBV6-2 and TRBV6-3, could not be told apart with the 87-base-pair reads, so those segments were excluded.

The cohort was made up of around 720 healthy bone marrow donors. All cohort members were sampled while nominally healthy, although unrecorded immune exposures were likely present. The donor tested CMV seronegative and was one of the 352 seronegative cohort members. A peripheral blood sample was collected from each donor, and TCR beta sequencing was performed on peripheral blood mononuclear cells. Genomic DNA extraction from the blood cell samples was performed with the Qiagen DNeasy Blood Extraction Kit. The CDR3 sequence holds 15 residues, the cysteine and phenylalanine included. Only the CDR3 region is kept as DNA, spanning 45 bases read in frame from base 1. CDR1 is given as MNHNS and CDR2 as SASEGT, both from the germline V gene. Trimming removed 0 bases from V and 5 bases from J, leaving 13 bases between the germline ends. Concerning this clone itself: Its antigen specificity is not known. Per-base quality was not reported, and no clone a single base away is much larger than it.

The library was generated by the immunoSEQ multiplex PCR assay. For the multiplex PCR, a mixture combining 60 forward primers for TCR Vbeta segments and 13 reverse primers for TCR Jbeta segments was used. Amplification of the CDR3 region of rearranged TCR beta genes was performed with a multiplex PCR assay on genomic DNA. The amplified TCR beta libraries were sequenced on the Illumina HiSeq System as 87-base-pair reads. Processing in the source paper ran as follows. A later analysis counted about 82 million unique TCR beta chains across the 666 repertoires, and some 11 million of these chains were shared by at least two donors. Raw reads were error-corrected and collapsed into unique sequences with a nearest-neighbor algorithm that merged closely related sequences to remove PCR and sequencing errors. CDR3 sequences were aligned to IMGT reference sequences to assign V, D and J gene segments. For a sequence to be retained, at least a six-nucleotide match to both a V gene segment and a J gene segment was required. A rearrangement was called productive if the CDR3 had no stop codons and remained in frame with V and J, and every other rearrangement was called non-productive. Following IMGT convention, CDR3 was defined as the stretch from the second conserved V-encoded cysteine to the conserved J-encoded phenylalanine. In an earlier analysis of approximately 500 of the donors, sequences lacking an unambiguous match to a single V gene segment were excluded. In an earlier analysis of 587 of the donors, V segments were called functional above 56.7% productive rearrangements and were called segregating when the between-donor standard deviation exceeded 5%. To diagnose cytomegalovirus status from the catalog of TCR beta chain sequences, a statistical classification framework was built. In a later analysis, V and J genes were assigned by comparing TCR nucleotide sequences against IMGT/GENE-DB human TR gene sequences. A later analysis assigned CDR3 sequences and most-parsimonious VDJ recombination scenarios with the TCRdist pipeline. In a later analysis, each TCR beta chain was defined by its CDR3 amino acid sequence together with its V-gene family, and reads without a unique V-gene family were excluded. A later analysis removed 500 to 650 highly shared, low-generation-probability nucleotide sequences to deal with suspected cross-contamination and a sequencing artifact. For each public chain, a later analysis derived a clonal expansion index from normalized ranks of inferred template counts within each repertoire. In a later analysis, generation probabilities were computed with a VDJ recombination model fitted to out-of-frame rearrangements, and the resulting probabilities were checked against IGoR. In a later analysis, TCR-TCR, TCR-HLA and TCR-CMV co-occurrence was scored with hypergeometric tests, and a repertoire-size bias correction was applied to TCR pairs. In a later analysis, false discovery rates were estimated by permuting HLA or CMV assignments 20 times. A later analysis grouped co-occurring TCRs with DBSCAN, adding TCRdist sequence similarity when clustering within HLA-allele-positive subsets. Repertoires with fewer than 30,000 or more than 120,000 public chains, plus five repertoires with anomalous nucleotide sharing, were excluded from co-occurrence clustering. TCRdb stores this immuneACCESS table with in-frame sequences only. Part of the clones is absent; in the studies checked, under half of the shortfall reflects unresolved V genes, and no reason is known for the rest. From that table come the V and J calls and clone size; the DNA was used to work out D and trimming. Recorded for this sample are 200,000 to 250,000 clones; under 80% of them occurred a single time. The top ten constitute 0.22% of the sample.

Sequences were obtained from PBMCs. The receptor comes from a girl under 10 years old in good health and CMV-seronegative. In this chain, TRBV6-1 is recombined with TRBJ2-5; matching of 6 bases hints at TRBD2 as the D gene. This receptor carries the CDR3 CASSEALAGGETQYF. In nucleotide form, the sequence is TGTGCCAGCAGTGAAGCACTAGCCGGTGGGGAGACCCAGTACTTC.